This entry lists 15 T cell receptor delta chains sequenced from one sample in a study of γδ T cells in repeated Plasmodium falciparum infection (dated by TCRdb to 2020 to 2023). For bulk TCR repertoire analysis, Vgamma9/Vdelta2+ and Vdelta2-negative gammadelta T cell populations were flow-sorted out of peripheral blood mononuclear cells. Libraries were constructed by multiplex PCR. Sequencing used an Illumina MiSeq. TCRdb reprocessed the public data with the CATT caller; entries with the same nucleotide sequence were combined afterwards. The sample table records about 57,000 delta-chain clones; around 1.7% of these occur just once. Together, the top ten hold roughly 15% of the sample. Sequencing used gamma-delta T cells from blood. The source is a pool of human donors (malaria-infected and uninfected, not separated).

This clone was counted between two and nine times. This DNA's translation differs at residue 12 from TCRdb's protein, which comes from a much larger clone; a read error is likely, and the protein shown is translated from the DNA. This rearrangement joins TRDV2 to TRDJ1, with TRDD3 matching over 10 bases. V was pared by 0 bases and J by 0 bases, with 12 bases of the junction left unmatched. CDR3 length equals 19 residues. Germline CDR1 is GEAIGNYY and CDR2 is EKD. CDR3 nucleotides: TGTGCCTGTGACACCGCAAAAGGGGGATACGCGATTGACACCGATAAACTCATCTTT. Translating gives CACDTAKGGYAIDTDKLIF.

This clone was seen a handful of times. This DNA's translation differs at residue 14 from TCRdb's protein, which comes from a much larger clone; a read error is likely, and the protein shown is translated from the DNA. This chain connects TRDV1 to TRDJ1, with D possibly being TRDD3 (5 bases). CDR1 TSWWSYY and CDR2 QGS come from the germline V gene. The CDR3 consists of 19 residues. V was pared by 5 bases and J by 3 bases, with 28 bases between. The CDR3 DNA sequence: TGTGCTCTTGGGAACTGGAGCCGCGTACTGGAGGGGAACCCCGATAAACTCATCTTT. This encodes CALGNWSRVLEGNPDKLIF.

This clone was observed a few times. This likely reflects a read error, since a far larger clone is one base away. The sample carries other DNA sequences with the same CDR3. This chain links TRDV2 with TRDJ1; a possible D gene is TRDD3 (9 bases). The J gene, left out of TCRdb, was set here by checking the DNA against germline. CDR3 size: 20 residues. CDR1 and CDR2 from the germline V gene are GEAIGNYY and EKD. As DNA, the CDR3 is TGTGCCTGCGACACGCTTCCTACGGCTCTGGGGGATTTAAGGGTGCGTAAACTCATCTTT. Protein: CACDTLPTALGDLRVRKLIF.

In its sample, this clone was seen many times. Only one base separates this from a far larger clonotype, so it likely reflects a read error. Other DNA sequences from this sample encode an identical CDR3 as well. The chain is built from TRDV1 and TRDJ1, with TRDD3 identical over 9 bases. This CDR3 comprises 21 residues. Per the germline V gene, CDR1 is TSWWSYY and CDR2 is QGS. The CDR3 nucleotides are TGTGCTCTTGGGGAAACCACCGGCCTTCTTTGGGGGATAAGGTACACCGATAAGCTCATCTTT. It translates to CALGETTGLLWGIRYTDKLIF.

This clone occurred many times. The protein that TCRdb holds for this DNA derives from a much larger clone and differs from the translated DNA at residue 5, which likely indicates a read error; the protein shown here is translated from the DNA. The chain uses TRDV3 and TRDJ1; D unclear. The CDR3 has 13 amino acids. Germline CDR1 reads TVYSNPD; CDR2 reads GDNSRS (reference sequence). The germline V and J ends were trimmed by 4 bases and 7 bases, with 19 bases remaining between them. CDR3 sequence (DNA): TGTGCCTCCACCCATTTCTTAAAAAGTAAACTCATCTTT. Its translation: CASTHFLKSKLIF.

This clone has more than one count but fewer than ten. A read error likely explains why the TCRdb protein, taken from a much larger clone, differs from this DNA's translation at residue 18; the protein shown is translated from the DNA. This chain connects TRDV2 to TRDJ1; D perhaps matches TRDD3 (6 bases). Trimming left V 3 bases short and J 3 bases short, with 40 bases between. The CDR3 runs to 23 residues. Germline loops: CDR1 GEAIGNYY, CDR2 EKD. The CDR3 DNA reads as TGTGCCTGTGACTTCCTCTCACTTTCCCAGAAGGGGATTCCTCGGCGTTACGCCGATAAACTCATCTTT. Translation gives CACDFLSLSQKGIPRRYADKLIF.

Worth noting for this clone: Since a far larger clone is one base different, this is likely a read error. The sample contains more than one DNA sequence encoding this CDR3. The chain has TRDV1 and TRDJ1; TRDD3 aligns across 8 bases. Matching the DNA to germline supplied the J gene, which TCRdb does not give. J was trimmed by 2 bases and V by 3 bases; bases with no gene match: 23. The CDR3 contains 21 residues. CDR1 is TSWWSYY and CDR2 is QGS in the germline V gene. The CDR3 bases are TGTGCTCTTGGGGATACGACTCATTGGGGATACCCAGCCTTAGGGACCGATAAACTCATCTTT. Its translation: CALGDTTHWGYPALGTDKLIF.

Turning to this clone: The protein held in TCRdb is that of a much larger clone and does not match this DNA's translation at residue 18, likely because of a read error; the protein shown is translated from the DNA. V is TRDV1 and J is TRDJ1; D is uncertain. The CDR3 has 19 amino acids. The germline gives CDR1 TSWWSYY, CDR2 QGS. CDR3 DNA: TGTGCTCTTGGGGTTACGAACTATCTCCTGGTATTACAACAAGATAAACTCACCTTT. This encodes CALGVTNYLLVLQQDKLTF.

With respect to this clone: TCRdb has a much larger clone's protein, which differs at residue 14 from the translation of this DNA, likely because of a read error; what is shown is the protein translated from the DNA. The chain combines TRDV1 with TRDJ1; D may be TRDD3 (6 bases). V gave up 2 bases and J gave up 1 base, with 29 bases separating them. The CDR3 runs 21 residues. CDR1 TSWWSYY and CDR2 QGS come from the germline V gene. DNA of the CDR3: TGTGCTCTTGGGGAATTTAGCCCAGCACACCGGGGATTCGGATTCACCGATAAACTCATCTTT. Translating it yields CALGEFSPAHRGFGFTDKLIF.

This clone showed up many times. This DNA translates differently at residue 23 from the TCRdb protein, which is that of a much larger clone; a read error is likely, and the protein shown is the DNA's own translation. V and J are TRDV1 and TRDJ1; 11 bases line up with TRDD3. The CDR3 length is 25 residues. The germline gives CDR1 TSWWSYY, CDR2 QGS. As DNA, the CDR3 is TGTGCTCTTGGGGAACGAAGTATCAGGTACCCCATTGTGGGGGATACGTTCGGGTACACCGATAAACCCATCTTT. It specifies CALGERSIRYPIVGDTFGYTDKPIF.

This clone was counted a few times. This likely came from a read error, as a far larger clone is one base away. In the same sample, other DNA sequences code for this CDR3. J gene calling gave no result, while the V gene is TRDV1; whether TRDD3, the table's D call, matches the DNA was not checked. The V gene's germline CDR1 is TSWWSYY and CDR2 QGS. The CDR3 runs 16 residues. CDR3 DNA sequence: TGTGCTCTTGGGGACCCCGACTGGGGGACAACCGATAAACTCATCTTC. Residues: CALGDPDWGTTDKLIF.

In regard to this clone: The protein TCRdb gives is from a much larger clone and does not agree with this DNA's translation at residue 5, likely a read error; the protein shown here comes from the DNA. This chain links TRDV1 with TRDJ1; D call uncertain. Trimming shortened V by 3 bases and J by 7 bases, and 6 bases separated the two germline ends. The CDR3 runs to 11 residues. CDR1 is TSWWSYY and CDR2 is QGS in the germline V gene. CDR3 nucleotides: TGTGCTCTTGGGGATAATCGTAAACTCATCTTT. It yields the protein CALGDNRKLIF.

CDR3 coding DNA: TGTGCTCTTGGGGAACTCTACGAACGCTGGGATAGGAAAACCGATAAACTCATCTTT. It specifies CALGELYERWDRKTDKLIF. The chain links TRDV1 to TRDJ1; D is perhaps TRDD3 (6 bases). No J segment appears in TCRdb, so it was assigned here by matching the sequence to germline. With 0 bases removed from V and 2 bases from J, the gap between germline ends came to 22 bases. CDR3 length equals 19 residues. Germline V CDR1 and CDR2: TSWWSYY, QGS.

Details on this clone: The protein given by TCRdb reflects a much larger clone and differs at residue 16 from this DNA's translation, likely from a read error; the protein shown is the DNA's translation. This chain connects TRDV1 to TRDJ1, with 8 bases matching TRDD3. Matching the DNA to germline supplied the J gene, which TCRdb does not give. This CDR3 has 22 residues. Germline V CDR1 and CDR2: TSWWSYY, QGS. CDR3 DNA: TGTGCTCTTGGGGAATCTCACGCCCTACGCATTCGGGGGATAGAGGGCACCGGTAAACTCATCTTT. Translated, it gives CALGESHALRIRGIEGTGKLIF.

Regarding this clone: One base separates it from a far larger clone, so it is likely a read error. The same CDR3 also results from other DNA sequences found in this sample. This rearrangement joins TRDV1 to TRDJ2; 11 nucleotides match TRDD3. This CDR3 comprises 22 residues. The germline V gene encodes CDR1 TSWWSYY and CDR2 QGS. The CDR3 coding sequence is TGTGCTCTCGGGGAAATCTTCCCGTACTGGGGGATATCGGCTCGAGCCGTGGCACAACTCTTCTTT. This codes for CALGEIFPYWGISARAVAQLFF.